Listed here is a single T cell receptor beta chain. These data originate in a study of technical replicates of blood from a few donors. Measured with immunoSEQ multiplex PCR; TCRdb has only the in-frame clones, and not every one. The top ten hold approximately 5% of the sample, which has about 64,000 clones, about 88% seen once. Input material: PBMCs. The sequence was collected from a human donor in good health. Some clones in this sample may be carry-over from other donors' samples.

CDR3 amino acids: CASSLTTGRETQYF. CDR3 sequence (DNA): TGTGCCAGCTCACTCACGACAGGGCGAGAGACCCAGTACTTC. The rearrangement uses TRBV18 and TRBJ2-5; 7 bases fit TRBD1. V lost 4 bases to trimming and J lost 4 bases; unmatched junction nucleotides: 6. CDR1 is KGHSH and CDR2 is LQKENI in the germline V gene. CDR3 length equals 14 residues.